A single sample is the source of the 28 T cell receptor beta chains below, sequenced in a study of beta chain features in type 1 diabetes (dated by TCRdb to 2016 to 2019). What the authors observed across the whole study: Type 1 diabetes patients showed a moderate but significant shortening of TCRB CDR3 length in all four CD4+ subsets.

The library came from the immunoSEQ multiplex PCR assay. All of the isolated RNA was reverse transcribed with the High Capacity cDNA Reverse Transcription Kit, so expressed TCRB transcripts were sequenced. TCRdb re-hosts the immuneACCESS table, in-frame sequences only. Its copies lack some clones; in the studies checked, an unresolved V gene accounts for under half of them, and the cause for the rest is not known. The sample table records under 250,000 clones; approximately 13% of these occur just once. Roughly 0.019% of the sample is in the top ten clones. These receptors have no known antigen. The sample consisted of naive CD4+ T cells from blood. The cell subset or site tag for this specimen amounts to: true naive CD4+ T cells. The origin of the receptors is a man younger than 45 with type 1 diabetes.

V gene TRBV29-1 combines with J gene TRBJ2-5, with TRBD2 matching 7 bases. The ends lost 4 bases at V and 7 bases at J; junction bases unmatched: 12. The germline V gene has CDR1 SQVTM and CDR2 ANQGSEA. This CDR3 has 14 amino acids. The CDR3 nucleotides read TGCAGCGTTGTACCCTCACTAGCGAGTGGGACCCAGTACTTC. This translates into CSVVPSLASGTQYF.

This clone turned up a few times. The rearrangement links TRBV6-1 to TRBJ2-1; 10 bases are shared with TRBD1. The trim removed 7 bases at V and 4 bases at J, leaving 7 bases unmatched. Germline V lookup: CDR1 MNHNS, CDR2 SASEGT. This CDR3 has 15 amino acids. CDR3 sequence (DNA): TGTGCCAGCATCCAAGGGACAGGGGCTTACAATGAGCAGTTCTTC. It specifies CASIQGTGAYNEQFF.

This clone came up a few times. The rearrangement uses TRBV5-1 and TRBJ1-1, with D maybe TRBD1 (5 bases). The germline V and J ends were trimmed by 4 bases and 1 base, with 17 bases remaining between them. The CDR3 is made up of 16 amino acids. From germline, CDR1 is SGHRS and CDR2 YFSETQ. CDR3 protein: CASSLWSGVTNTEAFF. The CDR3 DNA follows: TGCGCCAGCAGCCTTTGGTCGGGGGTGACGAACACTGAAGCTTTCTTT.

Only a few counts were recorded for this clone. The V gene is TRBV30, the J gene TRBJ1-2, with a tentative D call TRBD1 (5 bases). Germline V gene sequence: CDR1 GTSNPN, CDR2 SVGIG (reference sequence). The CDR3 sequence is 14 residues long. The germline V and J ends were trimmed by 4 bases and 2 bases, with 14 bases remaining between them. This chain's CDR3 is CAWTDGALNYGYTF. The CDR3 DNA reads TGTGCCTGGACGGATGGGGCGCTCAACTATGGCTACACCTTC.

This clone was found a few times. V is TRBV23-1 and J is TRBJ2-7, with D possibly matching TRBD1 (5 bases). TRBV23-1 qualifies as an ORF whose function is uncertain. The length of the CDR3 is 17 residues. V lost 0 bases and J lost 2, with 17 bases in between. The CDR3 sequence: CASSQSYDRTKPYEQYF. CDR3 sequence (DNA): TGCGCCAGCAGTCAATCCTATGACAGAACGAAGCCCTACGAGCAGTACTTC.

The chain combines TRBV29-1 with TRBJ2-1, with D possibly matching TRBD2 (5 bases). This CDR3 comprises 13 residues. Germline CDR1 is SQVTM and CDR2 is ANQGSEA. Trimming took 7 bases from V and 1 from J, leaving 11 bases between them. The CDR3 sequence: CSGRSGSYNEQFF. Written as DNA, the CDR3 is TGCAGCGGGCGGAGCGGTTCCTACAATGAGCAGTTCTTC.

The chain links TRBV12-5 to TRBJ2-1; 8 positions match TRBD2. Germline CDR1 is LGHNT and CDR2 is FRNRAP. CDR3 length: 16 residues. Losses at the gene ends were 4 bases for V and 5 bases for J; bases not matched to a gene: 10. CDR3 bases: TGTGCTAGTGGTTCGGACCCGGGACTAGTTCACAATGAGCAGTTCTTC. The encoded protein is CASGSDPGLVHNEQFF.

Only a few counts were recorded for this clone. The chain recombines TRBV29-1 with TRBJ2-1; D remains unclear. The CDR3 totals 13 residues. Trimming stripped 4 bases from V and 11 bases from J, with 18 bases between. CDR1 and CDR2 (germline): SQVTM, ANQGSEA. The CDR3 protein is CSVARFLEPQQFF. DNA for the CDR3: TGCAGCGTTGCCCGTTTTTTAGAACCGCAGCAGTTCTTC.

This chain joins TRBV12-5 and TRBJ2-3, with 9 bases lining up with TRBD1. Germline V lookup: CDR1 LGHNT, CDR2 FRNRAP. The CDR3 spans 15 residues. After removal of 6 bases from V and 2 bases from J, the junction contained 6 bases not matched to a gene. The CDR3 loop reads CASGTGQGNTDTQYF. The DNA of the CDR3 is TGTGCTAGTGGCACGGGACAGGGTAACACAGATACGCAGTATTTT.

J is TRBJ2-5 and V is TRBV5-1; D is unclear. The CDR3 is made up of 14 amino acids. Per the germline V gene, CDR1 is SGHRS and CDR2 is YFSETQ. V was pared by 0 bases and J by 3 bases, with 9 bases between. The CDR3 spells CASSLESEKETQYF. CDR3 coding DNA: TGCGCCAGCAGCTTGGAATCAGAAAAAGAGACCCAGTACTTC.

This clone was detected only a few times. This sequence joins TRBV30 and TRBJ2-1, with 11 nucleotides matching TRBD2. This CDR3 comprises 15 residues. CDR1 and CDR2 from the germline V gene are GTSNPN and SVGIG (reference sequence). Trimming at V came to 2 bases and at J to 5 bases, leaving 5 bases not matched to a gene. In DNA, the CDR3 is TGTGCCTGGAGTCCCCCGGGACTAGCGGACAATGAGCAGTTCTTC. Encoded protein: CAWSPPGLADNEQFF.

The chain employs TRBV19 and TRBJ2-2; the match to TRBD2 covers 9 bases. CDR3 length: 16 amino acids. V lost 3 bases, J lost 1 base, and 3 bases stayed unmatched. Per germline, CDR1 LNHDA and CDR2 SQIVND (reference sequence). CDR3 in amino acids: CASSIRLAENTGELFF. CDR3 nucleotides: TGTGCCAGTAGTATCCGACTAGCGGAGAACACCGGGGAGCTGTTTTTT.

For the CDR3, the DNA is TGTGCCAGCAGCCACAGGGGGCCCGGGGAGCTGTTTTTT. It encodes CASSHRGPGELFF. The J gene is TRBJ2-2, the V gene TRBV27; TRBD1 aligns across 9 bases. CDR3 length: 13 amino acids. Germline CDR1 is MNHEY and CDR2 is SMNVEV (reference sequence). The V gene end was trimmed by 6 bases and the J gene end by 6 bases; junction bases not matched to a gene: 2.

There are a few counts of this clone. J is TRBJ2-7 and V is TRBV9, with a tentative D call TRBD2 (6 bases). Germline V lookup: CDR1 SGDLS, CDR2 YYNGEE. The V and J ends lost 1 base and 6 bases respectively, with 14 bases between them. The CDR3 covers 14 residues. CDR3 amino acids: CASSVLGGLGEQYF. As DNA, the CDR3 is TGTGCCAGCAGCGTACTCGGGGGTCTCGGCGAGCAGTACTTC.

This clone was counted only a few times. Other DNA variants within this sample encode the same CDR3. This chain uses TRBV2 with TRBJ2-7, with 7 bases lining up with TRBD1. The CDR3 is made up of 12 amino acids. Germline V gene sequence: CDR1 SNHLY, CDR2 FYNNEI. Germline trimming cut 8 bases from V and 2 bases from J; bases unmatched to any gene: 3. The DNA of the CDR3 is TGTGCCAGCCGACAGGGACCCTACGAGCAGTACTTC. Translated: CASRQGPYEQYF.

There are a few counts of this clone. The sample has other DNA sequences that encode this CDR3 too. This sequence joins TRBV18 and TRBJ1-5, with D hard to call. V was cut by 3 bases and J by 3 bases, with 9 bases left in between. Germline CDR1 reads KGHSH; CDR2 reads LQKENI. The CDR3 extends over 14 amino acids. CDR3 DNA: TGTGCCAGCTCACCGACCGGGAACAATCAGCCCCAGCATTTT. It specifies CASSPTGNNQPQHF.

This clone has more than one count but fewer than ten. This chain links TRBV4-1 with TRBJ1-4, with TRBD1 matching 9 bases. Per the germline V gene, CDR1 is MGHRA and CDR2 is YSYEKL. CDR3 length equals 16 residues. V dropped 1 base and J dropped 3; count of bases not matched to a gene: 3. CDR3 nucleotide sequence: TGCGCCAGCAGCCAAGCCGGACAGGGGCCTAATGAAAAACTGTTTTTT. It translates to CASSQAGQGPNEKLFF.

V usage is TRBV23-1 and J usage is TRBJ1-5; 9 positions agree with TRBD1. TRBV23-1 is noted as an ORF with a role that remains uncertain. Unmatched junction bases numbered 2, after V lost 4 bases and J lost 4 bases. CDR3 size: 14 residues. The CDR3 DNA is TGCGCCAGCAGTCCACAGGGGGCGAATCAGCCCCAGCATTTT. This gives the protein CASSPQGANQPQHF.

This clone was found once. V usage is TRBV6-1 and J usage is TRBJ2-5, with 8 bases aligning to TRBD2. V dropped 7 bases and J dropped 4; count of bases not matched to a gene: 5. The CDR3 loop spans 13 amino acids. From germline, CDR1 is MNHNS and CDR2 SASEGT. The CDR3 DNA reads TGTGCCAGCATCCGGGGGGGTGGAGAGACCCAGTACTTC. Its protein is CASIRGGGETQYF.

This clone was counted a few times. The chain uses TRBV6-5 and TRBJ1-1; 7 nucleotides line up with TRBD1. CDR3 length: 13 amino acids. Trimming cost V 7 bases and J 7 bases; bases outside gene matches: 9. Germline V gene lookup returns CDR1 MNHEY and CDR2 SVGAGI. For the CDR3, the DNA is TGTGCCAGCACCTTCGACAGGGAGCATGAAGCTTTCTTT. Residues: CASTFDREHEAFF.

This clone was picked up a small number of times. The V gene is TRBV18, the J gene TRBJ1-1, with 8 bases identical to TRBD1. Looked up from germline, CDR1 is KGHSH and CDR2 is LQKENI. V lost 3 bases and J lost 1; bases outside the gene matches: 7. The CDR3 covers 16 residues. The CDR3 bases are TGTGCCAGCTCACCCGGGACAGGCCCCCGGAACACTGAAGCTTTCTTT. As protein: CASSPGTGPRNTEAFF.

This clone has a handful of counts. Here the CDR3 DNA reads TGTGCCAGCAGACGAAACAGGGAGTCCTCATATACGCAGTATTTT. Translating gives CASRRNRESSYTQYF. The chain is built from TRBV5-6 and TRBJ2-3; TRBD1 is a possible D gene (6 bases). The CDR3 is 15 residues long. The germline V gene encodes CDR1 SGHDT and CDR2 YYEEEE. The V end was cut by 5 bases, the J end by 7 bases, with 20 bases between. The full variable domain, in which reference TRBV5-6 and TRBJ2-3 provide the parts outside the CDR3, is DAGVTQSPTHLIKTRGQQVTLRCSPKSGHDTVSWYQQALGQGPQFIFQYYEEEERQRGNFPDRFSGHQFPNYSSELNVNALLLGDSALYLCASRRNRESSYTQYFGPGTRLTVL.

The sample holds one count of this clone. The chain recombines TRBV11-2 with TRBJ1-1; TRBD1 is a possible D gene (6 bases). Deletions cut 5 bases from V and 5 bases from J, with 18 bases between. Germline loops: CDR1 SGHAT, CDR2 FQNNGV. This CDR3 is built from 15 residues. The CDR3 is CASSPRQEVRTEAFF. The CDR3 DNA sequence: TGTGCCAGCAGCCCCAGACAGGAGGTGAGGACTGAAGCTTTCTTT.

This clone appeared a few times. This rearrangement joins TRBV18 to TRBJ2-3; D perhaps matches TRBD2 (8 bases). V lost 6 bases, J lost 6 bases, and 16 bases lay in between. This CDR3 has 14 residues. Germline CDR1 KGHSH, CDR2 LQKENI. In DNA form, the CDR3 reads TGTGCCAGCTCCCCGGGAGGGGGCGTGGATACGCAGTATTTT. As protein: CASSPGGGVDTQYF.

The chain uses TRBV29-1 and TRBJ1-5; the match to TRBD1 covers 7 bases. The CDR3 is 15 residues long. Looked up from germline, CDR1 is SQVTM and CDR2 is ANQGSEA. The V and J ends lost 6 bases and 0 bases, in that order; junction bases with no gene match: 8. In DNA, the CDR3 is TGCAGCGTCCGAATGGGACAGACTAGCAATCAGCCCCAGCATTTT. The encoded protein is CSVRMGQTSNQPQHF.

This clone has just a few counts. The chain couples TRBV25-1 to TRBJ2-1, with D hard to call. The CDR3 has 12 amino acids. Germline V gene lookup returns CDR1 MGHDK and CDR2 SYGVNS. Trimming removed 4 bases at V and 3 bases at J, with 4 bases between. For the CDR3, the DNA is TGTGCCAGCAGTGCAGGCTACAATGAGCAGTTCTTC. As protein: CASSAGYNEQFF.

The chain employs TRBV7-2 and TRBJ1-5; 8 bases align to TRBD1. Germline V gives CDR1 SGHTA, CDR2 FQGNSA. The CDR3 runs to 15 residues. Losses at the gene ends were 5 bases for V and 7 bases for J; bases not matched to a gene: 10. CDR3 sequence (DNA): TGTGCCAGCAGCATAAGACAGGGGTTAGGGCAGCCCCAGCATTTT. Translating gives CASSIRQGLGQPQHF.

The genes are TRBV7-9 and TRBJ2-3, with no clear D. CDR3 size: 14 residues. The V end was cut by 5 bases, the J end by 4 bases, with 13 bases between. From germline, CDR1 is SEHNR and CDR2 FQNEAQ (reference sequence). CDR3 region: CASSQTLDADTQYF. CDR3 in DNA: TGTGCCAGCAGCCAGACCCTAGATGCAGATACGCAGTATTTT.